A single sample is the source of the 25 T cell receptor beta chains below, sequenced in a study of blood T cell repertoires in COVID-19. Some clones are missing from TCRdb's copy, which holds only in-frame ones; the method was immunoSEQ multiplex PCR. Of about 240,000 clones listed, around 81% are singletons. Sequenced material: peripheral blood. These TCRs come from a man aged 30 to 45 who had recovered from COVID-19.

The gene calls are TRBV7-8 and TRBJ2-1; 7 bases are shared with TRBD2. The CDR3 has 14 amino acids. Germline assignment: CDR1 SGHVS and CDR2 FQNEAQ. With 5 bases clipped from V and 6 bases from J, the junction kept 7 bases outside the gene matches. The CDR3 reads CASSRGTTGNEQFF. In DNA form, the CDR3 reads TGTGCCAGCAGCCGAGGGACTACCGGCAATGAGCAGTTCTTC.

The chain uses TRBV19 and TRBJ2-4; D remains unclear. Germline V gene data show CDR1 as LNHDA and CDR2 as SQIVND (reference sequence). The CDR3 consists of 15 residues. Trimming left V 5 bases short and J 0 bases short, with 11 bases between. CDR3 sequence: CASSQESIAKNIQYF. The CDR3 nucleotides read TGTGCCAGTAGTCAGGAATCTATAGCCAAAAACATTCAGTACTTC. Looking up the rest from reference TRBV19 and TRBJ2-4 gives the full variable domain: DGGITQSPKYLFRKEGQNVTLSCEQNLNHDAMYWYRQDPGQGLRLIYYSQIVNDFQKGDIAEGYSVSREKKESFPLTVTSAQKNPTAFYLCASSQESIAKNIQYFGAGTRLSVL.

V gene TRBV6-5 combines with J gene TRBJ1-1; no clear D. V was shortened by 6 bases and J by 1 base, with 12 bases between the two germline ends. The CDR3 totals 14 residues. Germline CDR1 reads MNHEY; CDR2 reads SVGAGI. Here the CDR3 reads CASRETAGNTEAFF. DNA of the CDR3: TGTGCCAGCAGGGAGACGGCGGGGAACACTGAAGCTTTCTTT.

This chain connects TRBV28 to TRBJ2-3; 9 bases agree with TRBD1. V trimming: 6 bases; J trimming: 2 bases; junction bases outside the gene matches: 6. The germline V gene encodes CDR1 MDHEN and CDR2 SYDVKM. This CDR3 contains 15 residues. The CDR3 spells CASRAGTGSTDTQYF. The CDR3 DNA follows: TGTGCCAGCAGAGCCGGGACAGGGTCCACAGATACGCAGTATTTT. Using reference TRBV28 and TRBJ2-3 for the parts outside the CDR3, the full variable domain is DVKVTQSSRYLVKRTGEKVFLECVQDMDHENMFWYRQDPGLGLRLIYFSYDVKMKEKGDIPEGYSVSREKKERFSLILESASTNQTSMYLCASRAGTGSTDTQYFGPGTRLTVL.

As regards this clone: Other DNA sequences in the sample encode the same CDR3. This rearrangement joins TRBV5-1 to TRBJ1-2; D call uncertain. Per the germline V gene, CDR1 is SGHRS and CDR2 is YFSETQ. Trimming cost V 4 bases and J 2 bases, with 12 bases left between them. There are 14 residues in the CDR3. CDR3 region: CASSPPGQNYGYTF. The CDR3, as DNA: TGCGCCAGCAGCCCACCGGGTCAAAACTATGGCTACACCTTC. Full variable domain (outside the CDR3, taken from reference TRBV5-1 and TRBJ1-2): KAGVTQTPRYLIKTRGQQVTLSCSPISGHRSVSWYQQTPGQGLQFLFEYFSETQRNKGNFPGRFSGRQFSNSRSEMNVSTLELGDSALYLCASSPPGQNYGYTFGSGTRLTVV.

The chain recombines TRBV5-4 with TRBJ2-3, with 10 bases fitting TRBD2. Germline V gene lookup returns CDR1 SGHNT and CDR2 YYREEE (reference sequence). This CDR3 has 14 residues. J was trimmed by 5 bases and V by 10 bases; bases with no gene match: 10. CDR3 coding DNA: TGTGCCTACCATAGCGGGGGGTCCGGAGATACGCAGTATTTT. It encodes CAYHSGGSGDTQYF.

For the CDR3, the DNA is TGTGCCAGCATGAGGGAGTGGTTGGGCAATGAGCAGTTCTTC. Amino acids: CASMREWLGNEQFF. The V gene is TRBV2, the J gene TRBJ2-1; tentative D call: TRBD2 (5 bases). Trimming removed 7 bases from V and 6 bases from J, with 16 bases in between. The CDR3 covers 14 residues. The germline V gene encodes CDR1 SNHLY and CDR2 FYNNEI.

CDR3 nucleotides: TGTGCCAGCAGTGAAGTAGCGGGGGGGTTAAACATTCAGTACTTC. Translating gives CASSEVAGGLNIQYF. The chain couples TRBV6-1 to TRBJ2-4; 11 bases align to TRBD2. Per germline, CDR1 MNHNS and CDR2 SASEGT. The CDR3 runs 15 residues. Trimming at V came to 1 base and at J to 6 bases, leaving 2 bases not matched to a gene.

The chain carries TRBV7-9 and TRBJ2-3; D might be TRBD2 (7 bases). Trimming stripped 11 bases from V and 1 base from J, with 16 bases between. Per germline, CDR1 SEHNR and CDR2 FQNEAQ (reference sequence). The length of the CDR3 is 14 residues. The CDR3 coding sequence is TGTGCCCTGGAGAGGGGGGGCCGCACAGATACGCAGTATTTT. This codes for CALERGGRTDTQYF.

The J gene is TRBJ2-3, the V gene TRBV4-2; D unclear. Trimming removed 4 bases from V and 8 bases from J, with 4 bases in between. Germline CDR1 LGHNA, CDR2 YNFKEQ. This CDR3 region has 10 residues. The CDR3 nucleotides are TGTGCCAGCAGCCTCGTTACGCAGTATTTT. As protein: CASSLVTQYF.

This sequence joins TRBV2 and TRBJ2-5; the D gene is possibly TRBD2 (5 bases). Germline CDR1 and CDR2: SNHLY and FYNNEI. Trimming removed 2 bases from V and 0 bases from J, with 16 bases in between. The CDR3 is 17 residues long. The DNA of the CDR3 is TGTGCCAGCAGTGAACGGTACGCCGGGATATACCAAGAGACCCAGTACTTC. This encodes CASSERYAGIYQETQYF.

The chain is built from TRBV6-2 or TRBV6-3 and TRBJ2-3; tentatively, D is TRBD2 (5 bases). Germline CDR1 reads MNHEY; CDR2 reads SVGEGT. V lost 5 bases and J 2 bases, leaving 11 bases between the germline ends. The CDR3 has 14 residues. The CDR3 DNA reads as TGTGCCAGCAGTCGGACTGGACCCACAGATACGCAGTATTTT. As protein: CASSRTGPTDTQYF.

This sequence joins TRBV29-1 and TRBJ2-7; TRBD1 matches at 8 bases. V lost 6 bases and J lost 2; bases outside the gene matches: 9. Germline-derived CDR1 and CDR2 are SQVTM and ANQGSEA. This CDR3 is 14 amino acids long. The CDR3 sequence is CSVPGQEYPYEQYF. CDR3 in DNA: TGCAGCGTGCCGGGACAGGAATACCCCTACGAGCAGTACTTC.

The J gene is TRBJ1-1, the V gene TRBV7-9; D might be TRBD1 (5 bases). V shed 5 bases and J shed 1 base, with 11 bases lying between them. The germline CDR1 and CDR2 sequences are SEHNR and FQNEAQ (reference sequence). The CDR3 extends over 14 amino acids. CDR3 in DNA: TGTGCCAGCAGCCCCGGGGGGACGAACACTGAAGCTTTCTTT. Encoded protein: CASSPGGTNTEAFF. Based on the CDR3 plus reference TRBV7-9 and TRBJ1-1, the full variable domain is DTGVSQNPRHKITKRGQNVTFRCDPISEHNRLYWYRQTLGQGPEFLTYFQNEAQLEKSRLLSDRFSAERPKGSFSTLEIQRTEQGDSAMYLCASSPGGTNTEAFFGQGTRLTVV.

The chain links TRBV6-5 to TRBJ1-3, with 7 bases identical to TRBD1. The CDR3 totals 14 residues. Germline-derived CDR1 and CDR2 are MNHEY and SVGAGI. V trimming: 6 bases; J trimming: 5 bases; junction bases outside the gene matches: 7. Here the CDR3 reads CASRNRGDRNTIYF. DNA for the CDR3: TGTGCCAGCAGAAACAGGGGAGACCGAAACACCATATATTTT.

This chain joins TRBV18 and TRBJ2-3; D is undetermined. This CDR3 contains 15 residues. CDR1 is KGHSH, CDR2 LQKENI, per germline. The germline V and J ends were trimmed by 3 bases and 3 bases, with 13 bases remaining between them. The CDR3 region has the DNA TGTGCCAGCTCACCCGGAGCAATGAATACAGATACGCAGTATTTT. Protein sequence: CASSPGAMNTDTQYF. The full variable domain, in which reference TRBV18 and TRBJ2-3 provide the parts outside the CDR3, is NAGVMQNPRHLVRRRGQEARLRCSPMKGHSHVYWYRQLPEEGLKFMVYLQKENIIDESGMPKERFSAEFPKEGPSILRIQQVVRGDSAAYFCASSPGAMNTDTQYFGPGTRLTVL.

This clone was detected many times. This chain connects TRBV6-7 to TRBJ2-7; possible D gene TRBD2, 5 bases. TRBV6-7 carries the ORF label, with uncertain function. There are 12 residues in the CDR3. V lost 7 bases, J lost 2 bases, and 9 bases lay in between. In DNA form, the CDR3 reads TGTGCCAGCATGAGAGGGCCCTACGAGCAGTACGTC. Its protein is CASMRGPYEQYV.

The V call is TRBV19, the J call TRBJ2-4; 9 bases align to TRBD1. V was clipped by 5 bases and J by 6 bases; unmatched bases: 5. This CDR3 has 14 amino acids. Germline CDR1 LNHDA, CDR2 SQIVND (reference sequence). CDR3 residues: CASSADRGANIQYF. The CDR3 coding sequence is TGTGCCAGTAGTGCCGACAGGGGGGCAAACATTCAGTACTTC.

The V call is TRBV19, the J call TRBJ2-6; tentative D call: TRBD2 (5 bases). Germline CDR1 is LNHDA and CDR2 is SQIVND (reference sequence). The CDR3 has 17 amino acids. V lost 5 bases to trimming and J lost 4 bases, with 18 bases between them. CDR3 in amino acids: CASSALARQAGANVLTF. As DNA, the CDR3 is TGTGCCAGTAGTGCCTTAGCGCGGCAGGCCGGGGCCAACGTCCTGACTTTC.

Note on this clone: Other nucleotide sequences from this sample produce the same CDR3. V gene TRBV19 combines with J gene TRBJ2-1; TRBD2 might be the D (6 bases). CDR3 size: 14 residues. From germline, CDR1 is LNHDA and CDR2 SQIVND (reference sequence). Trimming left V 5 bases short and J 4 bases short, with 12 bases between. CDR3 coding DNA: TGTGCCAGTAGTTTAGGCGGGGATTACAATGAGCAGTTCTTC. It specifies CASSLGGDYNEQFF.

This chain connects TRBV7-3 to TRBJ1-1, with 7 bases that match TRBD1. This CDR3 has 13 amino acids. Germline loops: CDR1 SGHTA, CDR2 FQGTGA. With 4 bases clipped from V and 10 bases from J, the junction kept 9 bases outside the gene matches. CDR3 sequence: CASSSRQGKSAFF. As DNA, the CDR3 is TGTGCCAGCAGCTCTCGACAGGGTAAGTCAGCTTTCTTT.

This chain uses TRBV9 with TRBJ1-5; the D is unclear. The CDR3 covers 14 residues. From germline, CDR1 is SGDLS and CDR2 YYNGEE. The V and J ends lost 0 bases and 3 bases respectively, with 7 bases between them. This chain's CDR3 is CASSVGGPNQPQHF. CDR3 sequence (DNA): TGTGCCAGCAGCGTAGGCGGCCCCAATCAGCCCCAGCATTTT.

V gene TRBV23-1 combines with J gene TRBJ1-1, with 8 bases matching TRBD1. TRBV23-1 is an ORF, with its function uncertain. Trimming cost V 0 bases and J 4 bases; bases outside gene matches: 13. The CDR3 is made up of 18 amino acids. CDR3 protein: CASSQSRAGGTQSTEAFF. The CDR3 DNA is TGCGCCAGCAGTCAATCGCGGGCAGGGGGCACACAAAGCACTGAAGCTTTCTTT.

The rearrangement joins TRBV5-5 to TRBJ2-7; D remains ambiguous. The germline CDR1 and CDR2 sequences are SGHKS and YYEKEE (reference sequence). The CDR3 has 14 residues. Between the trimmed V and J ends, which lost 1 base and 2 bases, there was a span of 10 bases. The CDR3, as DNA: TGTGCCAGCAGCTTGTGGGCGAAAACCTACGAGCAGTACTTC. This gives the protein CASSLWAKTYEQYF.

V and J are TRBV2 and TRBJ1-4; 7 bases align to TRBD1. Trimming cost V 3 bases and J 7 bases; bases outside gene matches: 8. CDR1 is SNHLY, CDR2 FYNNEI, per germline. The CDR3 runs to 15 residues. CDR3 loop: CASSDQGGWREKLFF. In nucleotides, the CDR3 is TGTGCCAGCAGTGACCAGGGGGGTTGGCGTGAAAAACTGTTTTTT.